The present entry profiles one T cell receptor beta chain with its context. A junction boundary mismatches the germline segment, possibly from a read error. CDR1 is GTSNPN and CDR2 is SVGIG in the germline V gene (reference sequence). The length of the CDR3 is 11 residues. The PCR contained 60 Vbeta and 13 Jbeta primers. The assay was immunoSEQ multiplex PCR, and TCRdb's table has in-frame clones only and misses some. In the table there are around 200,000 clones, 80% of which are singletons. This specimen belongs to a study of cytomegalovirus exposure and HLA in healthy donors. Overall study: Inside one of the first data releases sat around 80 million unique TCRs taken from HLA-typed donors.

The sequence was collected from a boy younger than 18 in good health and CMV-seronegative. The chain has TRBV30 and TRBJ2-1; possibly TRBD2 for D (5 bases). Sequencing used PBMCs. The CDR3 loop is CAWSVKADGVF. CDR3 sequence (DNA): TGTGCCTGGAGTGTAAAGGCCGACGGGGTCTTC.